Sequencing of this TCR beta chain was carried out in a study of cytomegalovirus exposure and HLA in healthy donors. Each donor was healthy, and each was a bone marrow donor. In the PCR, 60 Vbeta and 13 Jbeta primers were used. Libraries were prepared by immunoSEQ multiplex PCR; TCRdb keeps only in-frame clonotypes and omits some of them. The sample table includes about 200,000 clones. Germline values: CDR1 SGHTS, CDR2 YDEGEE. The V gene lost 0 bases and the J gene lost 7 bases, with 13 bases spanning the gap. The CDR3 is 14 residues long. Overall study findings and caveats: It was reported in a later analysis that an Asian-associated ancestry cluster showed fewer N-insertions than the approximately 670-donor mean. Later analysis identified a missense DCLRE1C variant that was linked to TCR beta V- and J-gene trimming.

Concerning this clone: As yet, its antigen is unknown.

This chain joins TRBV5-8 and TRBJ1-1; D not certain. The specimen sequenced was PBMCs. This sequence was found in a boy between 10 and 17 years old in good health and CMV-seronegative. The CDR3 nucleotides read TGTGCCAGCAGCTTGGTCGGGGTCGTCAGTGAAGCTTTCTTT. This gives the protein CASSLVGVVSEAFF.